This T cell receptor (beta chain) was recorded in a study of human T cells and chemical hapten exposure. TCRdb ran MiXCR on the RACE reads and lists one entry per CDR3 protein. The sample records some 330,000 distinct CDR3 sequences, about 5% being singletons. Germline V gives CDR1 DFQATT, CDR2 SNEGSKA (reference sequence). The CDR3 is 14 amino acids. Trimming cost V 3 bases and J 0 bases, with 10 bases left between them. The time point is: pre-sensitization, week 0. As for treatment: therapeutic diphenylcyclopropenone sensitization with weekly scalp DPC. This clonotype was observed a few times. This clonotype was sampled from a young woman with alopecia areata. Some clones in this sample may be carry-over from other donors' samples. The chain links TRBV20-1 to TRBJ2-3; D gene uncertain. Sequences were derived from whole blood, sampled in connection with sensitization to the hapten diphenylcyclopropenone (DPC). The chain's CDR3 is CSASPLLSTDTQYF. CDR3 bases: TGCAGTGCTAGCCCATTACTTAGCACAGATACGCAGTATTTT.